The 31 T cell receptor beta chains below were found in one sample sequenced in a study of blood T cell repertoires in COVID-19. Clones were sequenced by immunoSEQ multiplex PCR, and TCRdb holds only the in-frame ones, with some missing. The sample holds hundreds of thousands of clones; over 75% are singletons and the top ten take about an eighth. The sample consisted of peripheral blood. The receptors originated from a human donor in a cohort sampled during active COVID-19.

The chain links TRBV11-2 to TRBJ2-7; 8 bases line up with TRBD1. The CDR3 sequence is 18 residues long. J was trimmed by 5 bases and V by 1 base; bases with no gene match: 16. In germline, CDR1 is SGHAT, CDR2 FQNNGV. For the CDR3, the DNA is TGTGCCAGCAGCTTAGGGCCCCACGTTGACAGGGGAAGGAACGAGCAGTACTTC. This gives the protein CASSLGPHVDRGRNEQYF.

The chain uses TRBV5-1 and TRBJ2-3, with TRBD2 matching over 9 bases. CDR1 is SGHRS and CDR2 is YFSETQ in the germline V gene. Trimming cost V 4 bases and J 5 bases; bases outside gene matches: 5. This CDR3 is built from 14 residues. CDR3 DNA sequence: TGCGCCAGCAGCGTAGCGGGAGAAAGAGATACGCAGTATTTT. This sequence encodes CASSVAGERDTQYF.

The CDR3 sequence: CASSRSKNPYNEQFF. The CDR3 DNA sequence: TGTGCCAGCAGCCGTTCTAAAAATCCCTACAATGAGCAGTTCTTC. V is TRBV7-2 and J is TRBJ2-1; D gene uncertain. V lost 5 bases to trimming and J lost 2 bases, with 13 bases between them. CDR3 size: 15 residues. Germline loops: CDR1 SGHTA, CDR2 FQGNSA.

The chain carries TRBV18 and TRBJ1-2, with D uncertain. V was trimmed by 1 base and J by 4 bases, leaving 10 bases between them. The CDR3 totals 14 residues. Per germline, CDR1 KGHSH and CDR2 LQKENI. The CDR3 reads CASSPLISVYGYTF. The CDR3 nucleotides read TGTGCCAGCTCACCACTTATCTCGGTCTATGGCTACACCTTC.

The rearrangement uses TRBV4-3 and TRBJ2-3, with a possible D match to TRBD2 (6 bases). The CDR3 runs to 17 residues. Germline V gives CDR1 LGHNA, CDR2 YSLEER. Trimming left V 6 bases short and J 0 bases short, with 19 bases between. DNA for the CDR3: TGCGCCAGCAGTTTCGAGGGGCTAGCGCTTAGCACAGATACGCAGTATTTT. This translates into CASSFEGLALSTDTQYF.

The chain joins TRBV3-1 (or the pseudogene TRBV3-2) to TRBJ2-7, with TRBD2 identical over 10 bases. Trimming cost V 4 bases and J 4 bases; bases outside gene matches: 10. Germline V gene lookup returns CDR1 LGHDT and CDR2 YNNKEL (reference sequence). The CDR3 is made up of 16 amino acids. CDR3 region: CASSPQPAGGSYEQYF. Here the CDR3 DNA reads TGTGCCAGCAGCCCCCAGCCAGCGGGAGGGTCTTACGAGCAGTACTTC.

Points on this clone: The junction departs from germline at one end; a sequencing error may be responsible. CDR3 amino acids: CASSLRTSGRATETQYF. Written as DNA, the CDR3 is TGTGCTAGCAGCCTACGGACTAGCGGGAGGGCAACAGAGACCCAGTACTTC. This chain uses TRBV7-7 with TRBJ2-5; TRBD2 matches 15 bases. Germline assignment: CDR1 SSHAT and CDR2 FNYEAQ (reference sequence). This CDR3 has 17 residues.

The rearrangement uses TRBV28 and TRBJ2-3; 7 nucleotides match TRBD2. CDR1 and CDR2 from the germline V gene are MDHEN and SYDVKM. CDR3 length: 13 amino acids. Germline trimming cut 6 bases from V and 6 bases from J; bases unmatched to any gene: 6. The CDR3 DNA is TGTGCCAGCAGACTTATGGGAGGGGATACGCAGTATTTT. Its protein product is CASRLMGGDTQYF.

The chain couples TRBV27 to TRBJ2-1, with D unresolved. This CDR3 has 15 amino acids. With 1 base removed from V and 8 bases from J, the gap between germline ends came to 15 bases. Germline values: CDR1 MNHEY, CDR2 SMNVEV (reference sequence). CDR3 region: CASSLLSSAPDEQFF. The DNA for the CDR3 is TGTGCCAGCAGTTTATTGTCTAGTGCCCCCGATGAGCAGTTCTTC.

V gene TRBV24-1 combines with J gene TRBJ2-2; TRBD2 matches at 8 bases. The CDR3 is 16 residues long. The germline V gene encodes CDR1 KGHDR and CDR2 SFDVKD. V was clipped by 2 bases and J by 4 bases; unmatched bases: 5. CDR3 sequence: CATSDSSGSGTGELFF. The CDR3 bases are TGTGCCACCAGTGATTCGAGCGGGAGTGGCACCGGGGAGCTGTTTTTT.

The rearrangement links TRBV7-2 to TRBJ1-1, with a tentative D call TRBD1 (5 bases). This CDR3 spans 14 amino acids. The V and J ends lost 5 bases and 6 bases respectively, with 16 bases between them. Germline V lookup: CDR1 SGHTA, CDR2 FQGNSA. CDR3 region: CASSRLFQGSEAFF. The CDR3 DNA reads TGTGCCAGCAGCCGTCTATTCCAGGGTTCTGAAGCTTTCTTT.

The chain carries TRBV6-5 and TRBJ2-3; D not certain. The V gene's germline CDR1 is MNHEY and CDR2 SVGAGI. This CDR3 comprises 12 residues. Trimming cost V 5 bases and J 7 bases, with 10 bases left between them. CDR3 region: CASSPGTNTQYF. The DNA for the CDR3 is TGTGCCAGCAGTCCGGGTACGAATACGCAGTATTTT.

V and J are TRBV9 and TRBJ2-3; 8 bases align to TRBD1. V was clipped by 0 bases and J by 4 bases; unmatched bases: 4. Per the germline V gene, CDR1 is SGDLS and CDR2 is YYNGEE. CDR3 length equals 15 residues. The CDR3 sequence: CASSVATGAPDTQYF. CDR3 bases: TGTGCCAGCAGCGTAGCGACAGGGGCCCCAGATACGCAGTATTTT. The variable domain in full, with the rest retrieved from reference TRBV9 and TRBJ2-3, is DSGVTQTPKHLITATGQRVTLRCSPRSGDLSVYWYQQSLDQGLQFLIQYYNGEERAKGNILERFSAQQFPDLHSELNLSSLELGDSALYFCASSVATGAPDTQYFGPGTRLTVL.

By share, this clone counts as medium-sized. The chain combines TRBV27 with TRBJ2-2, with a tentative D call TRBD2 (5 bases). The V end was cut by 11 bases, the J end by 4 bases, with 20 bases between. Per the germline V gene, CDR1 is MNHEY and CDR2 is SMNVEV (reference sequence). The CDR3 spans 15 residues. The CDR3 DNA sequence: TGTGCCCCCGTGTTGGGGAGCCCGAGCACCGGGGAGCTGTTTTTT. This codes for CAPVLGSPSTGELFF.

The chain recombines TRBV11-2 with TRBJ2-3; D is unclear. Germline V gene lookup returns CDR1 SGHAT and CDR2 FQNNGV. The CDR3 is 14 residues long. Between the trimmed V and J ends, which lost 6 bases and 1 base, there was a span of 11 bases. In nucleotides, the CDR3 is TGTGCCAGCAGGATGGCCCTGGGCACAGATACGCAGTATTTT. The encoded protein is CASRMALGTDTQYF.

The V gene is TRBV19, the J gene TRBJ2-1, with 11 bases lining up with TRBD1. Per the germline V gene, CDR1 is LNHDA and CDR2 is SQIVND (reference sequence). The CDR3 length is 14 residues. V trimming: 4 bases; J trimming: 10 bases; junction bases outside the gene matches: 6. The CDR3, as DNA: TGTGCCAGTAGTAGAGGACAGGGGGCTTGGGAGCAGTTCTTC. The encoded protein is CASSRGQGAWEQFF.

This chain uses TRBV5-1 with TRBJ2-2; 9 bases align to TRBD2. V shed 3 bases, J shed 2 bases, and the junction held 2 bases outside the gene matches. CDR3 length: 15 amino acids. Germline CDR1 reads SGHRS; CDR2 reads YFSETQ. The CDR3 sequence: CASSSTSGNTGELFF. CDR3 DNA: TGCGCCAGCAGCTCGACTAGCGGAAACACCGGGGAGCTGTTTTTT.

The chain's CDR3 is CASSYGTGAPYGYTF. The CDR3 region has the DNA TGTGCCAGCAGTTACGGGACAGGGGCTCCCTATGGCTACACCTTC. The V call is TRBV6-2 or TRBV6-3, the J call TRBJ1-2, with TRBD1 matching over 10 bases. Trimming at V came to 2 bases and at J to 4 bases, leaving 4 bases not matched to a gene. The length of the CDR3 is 15 residues. Germline V gene lookup returns CDR1 MNHEY and CDR2 SVGEGT.

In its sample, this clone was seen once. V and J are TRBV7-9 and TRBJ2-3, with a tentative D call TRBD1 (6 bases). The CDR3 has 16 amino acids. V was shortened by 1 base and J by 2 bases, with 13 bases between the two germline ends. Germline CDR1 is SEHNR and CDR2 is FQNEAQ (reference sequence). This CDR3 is CASSLVPGVNTDTQYF. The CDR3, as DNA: TGTGCCAGCAGCTTAGTGCCAGGGGTGAACACAGATACGCAGTATTTT.

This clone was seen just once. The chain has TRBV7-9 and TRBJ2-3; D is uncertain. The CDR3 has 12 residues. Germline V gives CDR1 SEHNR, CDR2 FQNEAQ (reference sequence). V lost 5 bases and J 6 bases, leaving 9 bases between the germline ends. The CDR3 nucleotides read TGTGCCAGCAGCCCCGGTTCGGATACGCAGTATTTT. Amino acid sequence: CASSPGSDTQYF.

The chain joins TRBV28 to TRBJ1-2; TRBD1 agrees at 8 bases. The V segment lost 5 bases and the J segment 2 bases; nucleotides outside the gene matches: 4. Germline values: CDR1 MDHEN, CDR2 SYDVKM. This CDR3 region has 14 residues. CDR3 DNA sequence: TGTGCCAGCAGTCCCGGGACAGGCAACTATGGCTACACCTTC. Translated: CASSPGTGNYGYTF.

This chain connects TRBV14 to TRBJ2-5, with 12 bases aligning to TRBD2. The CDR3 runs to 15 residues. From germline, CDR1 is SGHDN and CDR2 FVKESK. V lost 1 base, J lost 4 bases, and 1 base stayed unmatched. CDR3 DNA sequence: TGTGCCAGCAGCCAAGGACTAGCGGGAGCAGAGACCCAGTACTTC. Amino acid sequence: CASSQGLAGAETQYF.

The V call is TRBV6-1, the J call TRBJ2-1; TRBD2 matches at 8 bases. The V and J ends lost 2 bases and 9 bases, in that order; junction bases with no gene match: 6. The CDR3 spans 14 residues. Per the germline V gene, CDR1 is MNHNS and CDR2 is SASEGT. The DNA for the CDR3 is TGTGCCAGCAGTGAATTTCTAGCGGGTAGTGAGCAGTTCTTC. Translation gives CASSEFLAGSEQFF.

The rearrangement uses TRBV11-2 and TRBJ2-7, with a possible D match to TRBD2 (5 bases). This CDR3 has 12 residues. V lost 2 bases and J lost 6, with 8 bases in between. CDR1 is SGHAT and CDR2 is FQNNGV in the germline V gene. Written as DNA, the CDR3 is TGTGCCAGCAGCTTACTGGCGGGCGAGCAGTACTTC. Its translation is CASSLLAGEQYF.

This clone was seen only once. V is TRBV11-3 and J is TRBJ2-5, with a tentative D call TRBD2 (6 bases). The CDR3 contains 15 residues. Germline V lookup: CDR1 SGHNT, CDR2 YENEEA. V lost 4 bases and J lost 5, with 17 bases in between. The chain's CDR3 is CASSSRAGGGETQYF. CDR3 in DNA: TGTGCCAGCAGCTCCCGGGCGGGCGGAGGGGAGACCCAGTACTTC.

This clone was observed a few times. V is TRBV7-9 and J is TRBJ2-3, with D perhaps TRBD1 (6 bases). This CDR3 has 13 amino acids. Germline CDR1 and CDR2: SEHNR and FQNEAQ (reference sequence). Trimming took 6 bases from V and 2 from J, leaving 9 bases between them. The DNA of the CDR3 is TGTGCCAGCAGAGGACAGCCCACAGATACGCAGTATTTT. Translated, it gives CASRGQPTDTQYF.

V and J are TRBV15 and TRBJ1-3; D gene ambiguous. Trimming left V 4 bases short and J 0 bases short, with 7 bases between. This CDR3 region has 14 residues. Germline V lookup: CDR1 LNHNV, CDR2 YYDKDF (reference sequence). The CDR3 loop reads CATSKRNSGNTIYF. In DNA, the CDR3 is TGTGCCACCAGCAAGAGGAACTCTGGAAACACCATATATTTT. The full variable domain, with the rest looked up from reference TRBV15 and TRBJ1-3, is DAMVIQNPRYQVTQFGKPVTLSCSQTLNHNVMYWYQQKSSQAPKLLFHYYDKDFNNEADTPDNFQSRRPNTSFCFLDIRSPGLGDTAMYLCATSKRNSGNTIYFGEGSWLTVV.

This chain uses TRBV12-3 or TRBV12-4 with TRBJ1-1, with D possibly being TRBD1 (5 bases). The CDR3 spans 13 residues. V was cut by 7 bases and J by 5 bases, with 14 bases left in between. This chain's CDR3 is CASTISGGTEAFF. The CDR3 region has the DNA TGTGCCAGCACCATTTCTGGGGGGACTGAAGCTTTCTTT.

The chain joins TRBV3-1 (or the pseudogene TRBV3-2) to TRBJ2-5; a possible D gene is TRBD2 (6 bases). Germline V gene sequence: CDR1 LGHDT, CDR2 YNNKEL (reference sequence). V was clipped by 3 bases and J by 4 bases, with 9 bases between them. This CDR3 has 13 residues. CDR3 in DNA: TGTGCCAGCAGCCAGGGACTGCGAGAGACCCAGTACTTC. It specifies CASSQGLRETQYF.

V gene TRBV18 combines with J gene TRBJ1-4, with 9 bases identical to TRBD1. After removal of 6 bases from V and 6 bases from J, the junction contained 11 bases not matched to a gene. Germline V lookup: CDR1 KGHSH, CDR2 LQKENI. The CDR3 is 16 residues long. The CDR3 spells CASSPRTGDEDEKLFF. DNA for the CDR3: TGTGCCAGCTCGCCAAGGACAGGGGATGAGGATGAAAAACTGTTTTTT.

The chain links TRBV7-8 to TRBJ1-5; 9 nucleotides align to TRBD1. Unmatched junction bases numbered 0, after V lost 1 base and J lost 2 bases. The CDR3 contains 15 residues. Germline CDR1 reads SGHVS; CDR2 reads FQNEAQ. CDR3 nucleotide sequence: TGTGCCAGCAGCTTAGGGGACAGGGGCAATCAGCCCCAGCATTTT. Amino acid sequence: CASSLGDRGNQPQHF.